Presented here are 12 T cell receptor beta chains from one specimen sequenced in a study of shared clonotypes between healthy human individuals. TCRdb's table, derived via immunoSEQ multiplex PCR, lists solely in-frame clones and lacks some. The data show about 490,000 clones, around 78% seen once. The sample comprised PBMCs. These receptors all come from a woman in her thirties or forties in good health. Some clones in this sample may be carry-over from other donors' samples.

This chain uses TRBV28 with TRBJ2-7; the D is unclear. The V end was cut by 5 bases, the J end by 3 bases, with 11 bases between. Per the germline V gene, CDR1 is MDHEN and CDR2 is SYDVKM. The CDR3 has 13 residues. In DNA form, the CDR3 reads TGTGCCAGCAGTCCTTGGACGGACTACGAGCAGTACTTC. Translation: CASSPWTDYEQYF.

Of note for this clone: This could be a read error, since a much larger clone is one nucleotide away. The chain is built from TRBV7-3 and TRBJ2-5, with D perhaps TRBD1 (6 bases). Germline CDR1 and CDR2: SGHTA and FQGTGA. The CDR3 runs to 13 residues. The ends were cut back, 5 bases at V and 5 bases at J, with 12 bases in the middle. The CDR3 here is CASSAGVGETQYF. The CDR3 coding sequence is TGTGCCAGCAGCGCAGGGGTTGGGGAGACCCAGTACTTC.

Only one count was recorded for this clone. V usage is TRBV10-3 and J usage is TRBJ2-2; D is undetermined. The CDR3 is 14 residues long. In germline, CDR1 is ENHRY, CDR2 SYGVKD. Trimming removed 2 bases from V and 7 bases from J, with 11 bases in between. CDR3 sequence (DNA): TGTGCCATCAGTGAGCGTCTGATAAACGGGGAGCTGTTTTTT. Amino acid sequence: CAISERLINGELFF.

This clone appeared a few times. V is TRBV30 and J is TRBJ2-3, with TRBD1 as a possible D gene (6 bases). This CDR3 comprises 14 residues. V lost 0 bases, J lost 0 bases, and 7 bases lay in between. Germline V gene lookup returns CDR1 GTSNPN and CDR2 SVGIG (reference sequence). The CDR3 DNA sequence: TGTGCCTGGAGTGTTGGACAGAGCACAGATACGCAGTATTTT. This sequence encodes CAWSVGQSTDTQYF. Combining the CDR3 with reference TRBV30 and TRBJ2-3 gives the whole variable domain SQTIHQWPATLVQPVGSPLSLECTVEGTSNPNLYWYRQAAGRGLQLLFYSVGIGQISSEVPQNLSASRPQDRQFILSSKKLLLSDSGFYLCAWSVGQSTDTQYFGPGTRLTVL.

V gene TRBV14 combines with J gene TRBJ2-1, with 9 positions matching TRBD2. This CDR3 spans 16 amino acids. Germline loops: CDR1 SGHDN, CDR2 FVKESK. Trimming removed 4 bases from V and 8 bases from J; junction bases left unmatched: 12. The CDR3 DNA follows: TGTGCCAGCAGCCCTCGACGAGTAGCGGGAGTGGATGAGCAGTTCTTC. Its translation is CASSPRRVAGVDEQFF.

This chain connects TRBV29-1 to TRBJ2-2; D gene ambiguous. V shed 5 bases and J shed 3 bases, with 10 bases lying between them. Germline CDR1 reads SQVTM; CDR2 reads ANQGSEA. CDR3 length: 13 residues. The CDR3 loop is CSVPSKDTGELFF. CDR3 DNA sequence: TGCAGCGTTCCTTCAAAGGACACCGGGGAGCTGTTTTTT.

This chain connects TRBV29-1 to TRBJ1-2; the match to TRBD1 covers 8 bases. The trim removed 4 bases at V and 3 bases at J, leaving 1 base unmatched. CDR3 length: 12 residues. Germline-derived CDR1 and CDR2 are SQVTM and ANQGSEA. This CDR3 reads CSVVTGDYGYTF. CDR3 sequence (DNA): TGCAGCGTTGTGACAGGGGACTATGGCTACACCTTC.

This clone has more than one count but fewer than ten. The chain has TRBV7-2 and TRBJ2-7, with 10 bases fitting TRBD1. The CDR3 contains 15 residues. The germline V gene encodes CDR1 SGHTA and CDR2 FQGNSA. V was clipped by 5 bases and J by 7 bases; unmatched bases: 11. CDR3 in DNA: TGTGCCAGCAGCCCGGGACAGGGGTTTAAGGGAGAGCAGTACTTC. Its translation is CASSPGQGFKGEQYF.

This chain's CDR3 is CATSRGTSPDTQYF. Written as DNA, the CDR3 is TGTGCCACCAGCAGAGGGACTAGTCCGGATACGCAGTATTTT. This chain joins TRBV15 and TRBJ2-3, with 7 nucleotides matching TRBD2. Germline V gene lookup returns CDR1 LNHNV and CDR2 YYDKDF (reference sequence). Trimming at V came to 1 base and at J to 6 bases, leaving 4 bases not matched to a gene. The CDR3 consists of 14 residues.

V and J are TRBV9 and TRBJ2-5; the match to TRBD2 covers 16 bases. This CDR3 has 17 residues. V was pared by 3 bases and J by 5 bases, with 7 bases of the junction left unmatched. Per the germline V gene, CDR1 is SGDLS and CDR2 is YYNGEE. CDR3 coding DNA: TGTGCCAGCAGCGCCGGGACTAGCGGGAGGGGATATGAGACCCAGTACTTC. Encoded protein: CASSAGTSGRGYETQYF.

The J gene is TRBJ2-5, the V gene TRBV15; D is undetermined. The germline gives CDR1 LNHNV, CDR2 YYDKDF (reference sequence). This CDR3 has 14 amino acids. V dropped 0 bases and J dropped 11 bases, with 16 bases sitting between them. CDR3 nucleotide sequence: TGTGCCACCAGCAGAGAACGAGCTTCCCCCCAGCAGTACTTC. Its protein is CATSRERASPQQYF.

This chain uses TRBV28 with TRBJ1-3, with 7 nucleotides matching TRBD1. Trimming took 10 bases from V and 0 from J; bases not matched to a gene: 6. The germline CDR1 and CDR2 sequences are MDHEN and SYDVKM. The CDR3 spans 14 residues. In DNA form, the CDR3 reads TGTGCCACGCGATCAGGGGGCTCTGGAAACACCATATATTTT. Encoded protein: CATRSGGSGNTIYF.